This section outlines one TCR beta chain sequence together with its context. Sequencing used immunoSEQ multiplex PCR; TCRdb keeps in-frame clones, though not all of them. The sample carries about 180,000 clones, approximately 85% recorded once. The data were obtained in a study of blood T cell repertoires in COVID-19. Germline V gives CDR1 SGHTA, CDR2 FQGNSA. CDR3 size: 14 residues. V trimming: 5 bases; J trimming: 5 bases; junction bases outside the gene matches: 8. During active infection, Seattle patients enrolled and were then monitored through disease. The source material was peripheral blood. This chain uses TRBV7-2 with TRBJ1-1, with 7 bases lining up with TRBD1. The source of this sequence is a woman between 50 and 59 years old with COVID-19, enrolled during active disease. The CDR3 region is CASSPGTVWTEAFF. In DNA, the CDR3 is TGTGCCAGCAGCCCCGGGACAGTATGGACTGAAGCTTTCTTT. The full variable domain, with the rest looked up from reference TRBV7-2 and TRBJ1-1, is GAGVSQSPSNKVTEKGKDVELRCDPISGHTALYWYRQSLGQGLEFLIYFQGNSAPDKSGLPSDRFSAERTGGSVSTLTIQRTQQEDSAVYLCASSPGTVWTEAFFGQGTRLTVV.